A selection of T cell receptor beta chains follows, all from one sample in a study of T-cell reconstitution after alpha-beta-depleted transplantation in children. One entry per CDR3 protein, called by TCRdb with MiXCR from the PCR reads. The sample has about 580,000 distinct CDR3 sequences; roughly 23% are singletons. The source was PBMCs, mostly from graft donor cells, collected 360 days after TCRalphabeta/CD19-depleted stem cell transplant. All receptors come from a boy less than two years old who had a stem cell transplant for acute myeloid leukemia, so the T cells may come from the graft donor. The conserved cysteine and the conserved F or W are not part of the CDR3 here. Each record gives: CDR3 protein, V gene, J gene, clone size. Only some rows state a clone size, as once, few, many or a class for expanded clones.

ASSSGLAGAPYNEQF	TRBV7-2	TRBJ2-1	-
ASSLGGAYQETQY	TRBV12-3/TRBV12-4	TRBJ2-5	-
ASSYGWGRDGLGYT	TRBV6-5	TRBJ1-2	many
ASSEAWGNPYNEQF	TRBV2	TRBJ2-1	many
ASSMGPLYPYNEQF	TRBV7-9	TRBJ2-1	-
ASSLDYGDMTHYNEQF	TRBV11-2	TRBJ2-1	-
ASSQGRGTNEKLF	TRBV4-1	TRBJ1-4	-
ASSLGDREGGSPLH	TRBV28	TRBJ1-6	few
ASSPGTVNEQF	TRBV12-3/TRBV12-4	TRBJ2-1	many
AISEGLTGELF	TRBV10-3	TRBJ2-2	-
ASSFNGGTYEQY	TRBV5-4	TRBJ2-7	once
SAREDRTTNEKLF	TRBV20-1	TRBJ1-4	-
ASSYSRALFSYNEQF	TRBV6-5	TRBJ2-1	few
ASSLVAGLNTGELF	TRBV4-3	TRBJ2-2	many
ASGYQETQY	TRBV28	TRBJ2-5	once
ASSQVNTEAF	TRBV14	TRBJ1-1	few
ARARRDTTAYEQY	TRBV7-9	TRBJ2-7	-
AWSVEGNTEAF	TRBV30	TRBJ1-1	-
ASKADWDEQF	TRBV2	TRBJ2-1	once
ASTRGEGPNTGELF	TRBV6-1	TRBJ2-2	-
ASRRQPSNTGELF	TRBV6-4	TRBJ2-2	-
ASSLTGITGANVLT	TRBV4-3	TRBJ2-6	-
ATSRDAHGTDTQY	TRBV15	TRBJ2-3	few
ASSGGAASYEQY	TRBV12-3/TRBV12-4	TRBJ2-7	few
ASSLGTSGLNEQF	TRBV12-3/TRBV12-4	TRBJ2-1	many
ASRDSVRGPQETQY	TRBV6-1	TRBJ2-5	-
SARGDRGWEEQY	TRBV20-1	TRBJ2-7	many
ASSPDRVQSSYNEQF	TRBV5-6	TRBJ2-1	many
ASSEWYRSSGANVLT	TRBV2	TRBJ2-6	-
ASSLSPIGGNDEQY	TRBV7-3	TRBJ2-7	many
ASRPAGAGGTYEQY	TRBV11-2	TRBJ2-7	many
SATDRGEETQY	TRBV20-1	TRBJ2-5	many
SAVEGGDEAF	TRBV20-1	TRBJ1-1	-
ASSLPPGLAGIQETQY	TRBV5-1	TRBJ2-5	-
SVATGNSNQPQH	TRBV29-1	TRBJ1-5	-
SAQRAAQETQY	TRBV20-1	TRBJ2-5	many
SAIYLLDRANEKLF	TRBV20-1	TRBJ1-4	-
ASSLEGENTEAF	TRBV7-2	TRBJ1-1	few
ASSQEPSGVSYEQY	TRBV4-3	TRBJ2-7	-
ASTDSYSNQPQH	TRBV7-9	TRBJ1-5	few
ASSYGTTNTGELF	TRBV6-2/TRBV6-3	TRBJ2-2	few
SARDQAGGQPQH	TRBV20-1	TRBJ1-5	-
ASSKGQGTNEQY	TRBV12-3/TRBV12-4	TRBJ2-7	-
ATSDLGQAGNEQF	TRBV24-1	TRBJ2-1	-
ASGLPTPGQGAYSNQPQH	TRBV12-5	TRBJ1-5	-
ASSSGMSSYNEQF	TRBV28	TRBJ2-1	many
ASSQEWGTGAYEQY	TRBV4-3	TRBJ2-7	many
SAPTGRDTEAF	TRBV20-1	TRBJ1-1	-
ASSQGGRGARQETQY	TRBV4-3	TRBJ2-5	-
SVSPLLNTEAF	TRBV29-1	TRBJ1-1	few
ASSVGQAPLH	TRBV7-9	TRBJ1-6	-
ASSLDGGQPQH	TRBV7-4	TRBJ1-5	-
ASSKGGLETQY	TRBV28	TRBJ2-5	-
ASSLTGGIAYEQY	TRBV7-2	TRBJ2-7	-